One and the same sample provided the 23 T cell receptor beta chains below, sequenced in a study of blood T cell repertoires in COVID-19 (dated by TCRdb to 2018 to 2020). Libraries were prepared through the immunoSEQ multiplex PCR assay. TCRdb obtained this table from immuneACCESS and retained in-frame rearrangements with V and J assigned. These tables miss some clones; where compared with another copy, unresolved V genes account for less than half of the shortfall, and the remainder is unexplained. Across this sample there are 250,000 or so clones, with around nine tenths seen only once. Jointly, the top ten make up about 8.6% of the sample. Sequences were obtained from peripheral blood. Receptors were obtained from a man aged 35 to 55 with active or convalescent COVID-19.

This chain uses TRBV5-1 with TRBJ1-2; D is uncertain. The CDR3 has 14 residues. The V gene's germline CDR1 is SGHRS and CDR2 YFSETQ. With 8 bases removed from V and 8 bases from J, the gap between germline ends came to 22 bases. The CDR3 sequence is CASNDDATIKGYTF. CDR3 sequence (DNA): TGCGCCAGTAACGATGACGCGACAATCAAAGGCTACACCTTC.

The chain combines TRBV30 with TRBJ2-3, with D possibly matching TRBD1 (6 bases). Trimming cost V 0 bases and J 3 bases, with 13 bases left between them. CDR1 GTSNPN and CDR2 SVGIG come from the germline V gene (reference sequence). The CDR3 has 15 amino acids. CDR3 in amino acids: CAWSVPYRATDTQYF. CDR3 coding DNA: TGTGCCTGGAGTGTACCCTACAGGGCGACAGATACGCAGTATTTT.

The table lists this clone with a count of one. Here the CDR3 reads CASRTTETGSAEAFF. The DNA of the CDR3 is TGTGCCAGTAGAACAACGGAGACAGGGAGCGCTGAAGCTTTCTTT. The genes are TRBV19 and TRBJ1-1; 7 bases fit TRBD1. V gave up 6 bases and J gave up 6 bases; unmatched junction bases: 13. The V gene's germline CDR1 is LNHDA and CDR2 SQIVND (reference sequence). The CDR3 is made up of 15 amino acids. Full variable domain (remainder filled in from reference TRBV19 and TRBJ1-1): DGGITQSPKYLFRKEGQNVTLSCEQNLNHDAMYWYRQDPGQGLRLIYYSQIVNDFQKGDIAEGYSVSREKKESFPLTVTSAQKNPTAFYLCASRTTETGSAEAFFGQGTRLTVV.

This chain joins TRBV27 and TRBJ1-4; D uncertain. This CDR3 region has 17 residues. Germline CDR1 MNHEY, CDR2 SMNVEV (reference sequence). Trimming cost V 0 bases and J 0 bases, with 11 bases left between them. CDR3 sequence: CASSLSPFAATNEKLFF. The CDR3 bases are TGTGCCAGCAGTTTATCACCTTTTGCAGCAACTAATGAAAAACTGTTTTTT.

The chain is built from TRBV10-1 and TRBJ2-1, with 9 bases that match TRBD2. V trimming: 3 bases; J trimming: 14 bases; junction bases outside the gene matches: 8. The CDR3 is made up of 13 amino acids. Germline V lookup: CDR1 WNHNN, CDR2 SYGVQD (reference sequence). DNA for the CDR3: TGCGCCAGCAGTGACGAAACCGGGACTAGCAAGTTCTTC. Its translation: CASSDETGTSKFF.

The chain combines TRBV29-1 with TRBJ1-3; TRBD1 agrees at 9 bases. The CDR3 has 14 residues. Unmatched junction bases numbered 1, after V lost 1 base and J lost 3 bases. CDR1 and CDR2 (germline): SQVTM, ANQGSEA. The CDR3 DNA follows: TGCAGCGTTGAAGCGGGACAGGGTGGAAACACCATATATTTT. It is translated as CSVEAGQGGNTIYF.

This rearrangement joins TRBV20-1 to TRBJ2-1; tentatively, D is TRBD2 (6 bases). Trimming stripped 5 bases from V and 10 bases from J, with 12 bases between. This CDR3 has 11 residues. Germline V gene sequence: CDR1 DFQATT, CDR2 SNEGSKA (reference sequence). CDR3 DNA: TGCAGTGCTCAGACTAGGGACGAGCAGTTCTTC. Encoded protein: CSAQTRDEQFF.

Here the CDR3 DNA reads TGTGCCAGCAGCGCCTCAGGGGCGGCCTACGAGCAGTACTTC. This sequence encodes CASSASGAAYEQYF. The chain employs TRBV5-5 and TRBJ2-7, with D possibly being TRBD1 (6 bases). CDR1 is SGHKS, CDR2 YYEKEE, per germline (reference sequence). The CDR3 consists of 14 residues. V was clipped by 4 bases and J by 2 bases, with 13 bases between them.

The rearrangement joins TRBV5-4 to TRBJ2-1; 7 bases are shared with TRBD2. The CDR3 loop spans 15 amino acids. The J segment lost 5 bases and the V segment lost 0 bases, leaving 5 bases of the junction unmatched. The germline V gene encodes CDR1 SGHNT and CDR2 YYREEE (reference sequence). As DNA, the CDR3 is TGTGCCAGCAGCTTGGGGCGGGGGATTAACAATGAGCAGTTCTTC. As protein: CASSLGRGINNEQFF.

The chain is built from TRBV7-3 and TRBJ2-5; tentative D call: TRBD2 (6 bases). CDR3 size: 14 residues. V lost 1 base to trimming and J lost 4 bases, with 10 bases between them. CDR1 is SGHTA, CDR2 FQGTGA, per germline. The CDR3 bases are TGTGCCAGCAGCTTAAACCCCGGGAGAGAGACCCAGTACTTC. Translation gives CASSLNPGRETQYF. The full variable domain, rest sourced from reference TRBV7-3 and TRBJ2-5, is GAGVSQTPSNKVTEKGKYVELRCDPISGHTALYWYRQSLGQGPEFLIYFQGTGAADDSGLPNDRFFAVRPEGSVSTLKIQRTERGDSAVYLCASSLNPGRETQYFGPGTRLLVL.

In DNA, the CDR3 is TGTGCCAGCAGTCCACTGGACAGTGACGAAAAACTGTTTTTT. Encoded protein: CASSPLDSDEKLFF. The chain recombines TRBV6-5 with TRBJ1-4; maybe TRBD1 (6 bases). V shed 5 bases and J shed 8 bases, with 15 bases lying between them. The germline CDR1 and CDR2 sequences are MNHEY and SVGAGI. The CDR3 has 14 residues.

This chain joins TRBV12-3 or TRBV12-4 and TRBJ1-3; D not certain. The CDR3 sequence is 12 residues long. The V end lost 7 bases, the J end lost 5 bases, and 9 bases lay between the germline ends. The CDR3 sequence is CASTPIRNTIYF. DNA of the CDR3: TGTGCCAGCACCCCTATACGAAACACCATATATTTT.

This clone showed up just once. This chain connects TRBV29-1 to TRBJ1-6; D remains unclear. This CDR3 comprises 13 residues. The germline V gene encodes CDR1 SQVTM and CDR2 ANQGSEA. V was clipped by 4 bases and J by 8 bases, with 12 bases between them. In DNA form, the CDR3 reads TGCAGCGTTGGGAGAACGGATGATTCACCCCTCCACTTT. This translates into CSVGRTDDSPLHF.

The sample holds one count of this clone. CDR3 nucleotide sequence: TGTGCCACCAGTGACTACACCGGGGAGCTGTTTTTT. This gives the protein CATSDYTGELFF. The J gene is TRBJ2-2, the V gene TRBV24-1; D unresolved. The germline V and J ends were trimmed by 4 bases and 3 bases, with 2 bases remaining between them. Germline assignment: CDR1 KGHDR and CDR2 SFDVKD. The CDR3 loop spans 12 amino acids.

A note on this clone: Compared with germline, one end of the junction differs, possibly owing to a read error. The chain is built from TRBV5-6 and TRBJ2-1, with D maybe TRBD1 (5 bases). Germline values: CDR1 SGHDT, CDR2 YYEEEE. The length of the CDR3 is 11 residues. DNA of the CDR3: TGTGCCAGCAGCCTGCAGGGTCCTGGGGTCTTC. As protein: CASSLQGPGVF.

The chain couples TRBV18 to TRBJ1-5, with D perhaps TRBD1 (5 bases). This CDR3 region has 13 residues. Germline V lookup: CDR1 KGHSH, CDR2 LQKENI. V lost 3 bases and J 8 bases, leaving 11 bases between the germline ends. The CDR3 nucleotides are TGTGCCAGCTCACCGGGGCGGATGGAGCCCCAGCATTTT. Translated: CASSPGRMEPQHF.

The chain is built from TRBV6-5 and TRBJ2-7; possible D gene TRBD1, 6 bases. In germline, CDR1 is MNHEY, CDR2 SVGAGI. Trimming pared 1 base from V and 3 bases from J, leaving 10 bases between. The CDR3 loop spans 14 amino acids. The CDR3 region has the DNA TGTGCCAGCAGTTACTTAGACAGGTACTACGAGCAGTACTTC. Amino acid sequence: CASSYLDRYYEQYF.

V usage is TRBV6-5 and J usage is TRBJ2-1; the match to TRBD2 covers 13 bases. The ends lost 6 bases at V and 8 bases at J; junction bases unmatched: 7. Germline lookup yields CDR1 MNHEY and CDR2 SVGAGI. The CDR3 consists of 15 residues. This CDR3 is CASSRLAGGGDEQFF. Written as DNA, the CDR3 is TGTGCCAGCAGCCGACTAGCGGGGGGCGGCGATGAGCAGTTCTTC.

The rearrangement uses TRBV2 and TRBJ2-1; 11 positions agree with TRBD2. J gave up 8 bases and V 4 bases, and 10 bases lay outside the gene matches. Per the germline V gene, CDR1 is SNHLY and CDR2 is FYNNEI. CDR3 size: 16 residues. The CDR3 DNA sequence: TGTGCCAGCAGTGTTCCTAGCGGGGGGAAGTTAGATGAGCAGTTCTTC. Translation gives CASSVPSGGKLDEQFF.

This rearrangement joins TRBV28 to TRBJ1-6; 10 nucleotides match TRBD1. J was trimmed by 10 bases and V by 2 bases; bases with no gene match: 2. This CDR3 is 14 amino acids long. Germline CDR1 MDHEN, CDR2 SYDVKM. The CDR3 coding sequence is TGTGCCAGCAGTTTAGGGGGACAGGGGTCACCCCTCCACTTT. Residues: CASSLGGQGSPLHF.

In this sample, this clone turned up once. The chain links TRBV7-9 to TRBJ1-1, with 8 bases matching TRBD1. Germline values: CDR1 SEHNR, CDR2 FQNEAQ (reference sequence). With 6 bases clipped from V and 4 bases from J, the junction kept 10 bases outside the gene matches. This CDR3 comprises 15 residues. The CDR3 is CASSHRTGFGTEAFF. In DNA, the CDR3 is TGTGCCAGCAGTCATAGGACAGGGTTCGGCACTGAAGCTTTCTTT.

This clone was detected once. This chain links TRBV30 with TRBJ1-5; 7 bases agree with TRBD1. This CDR3 has 14 amino acids. The germline V gene encodes CDR1 GTSNPN and CDR2 SVGIG (reference sequence). V was pared by 2 bases and J by 2 bases, with 3 bases of the junction left unmatched. The CDR3 loop reads CAWSTTGGNQPQHF. The CDR3, as DNA: TGTGCCTGGAGTACTACAGGGGGCAATCAGCCCCAGCATTTT.

This chain links TRBV5-4 with TRBJ2-1, with a possible D match to TRBD2 (6 bases). Germline V CDR1 and CDR2: SGHNT, YYREEE (reference sequence). The CDR3 loop spans 12 amino acids. Trimming shortened V by 3 bases and J by 7 bases, and 8 bases separated the two germline ends. The CDR3 coding sequence is TGTGCCAGCAGCTGGCTAGCGAATGAGCAGTTCTTC. Amino acid sequence: CASSWLANEQFF. The whole variable domain, remainder taken from reference TRBV5-4 and TRBJ2-1, is ETGVTQSPTHLIKTRGQQVTLRCSSQSGHNTVSWYQQALGQGPQFIFQYYREEENGRGNFPPRFSGLQFPNYSSELNVNALELDDSALYLCASSWLANEQFFGPGTRLTVL.